This TCR beta chain was observed in a study of T-cell reconstitution after alpha-beta-depleted transplantation in children. General observations from the study: Several hundred expanded graft clones reportedly gave rise to the alpha-beta T cells present about two months after transplant. Day-60 TCRbeta diversity that was high in some patients was derived from surviving recipient T cells and thymic progenitors. Once a year had passed after transplant, T-cell counts and diversity came mostly from newly produced T cells.

Unique molecular identifiers were used to barcode this TCRbeta library. TCRdb processed the PCR reads anew with MiXCR; each CDR3 protein has one entry. This table has roughly 570,000 distinct CDR3 sequences, around 27% appearing once. In the case of this clonotype: What it binds is unknown.

Trimming pared 0 bases from V and 4 bases from J, leaving 12 bases between. The CDR3 is 15 residues long. The germline V gene has CDR1 MNHEY and CDR2 SVGAGI. The sample here was PBMCs, taken before TCRalphabeta/CD19-depleted stem cell transplant. This sequence originates from a boy less than two years old with Wiskott-Aldrich syndrome, due to receive a stem cell transplant. The chain joins TRBV6-5 to TRBJ2-5; D perhaps matches TRBD1 (5 bases). CDR3 residues: CASSYSIGARETQYF. The CDR3 DNA sequence: TGTGCCAGCAGTTACTCGATTGGGGCTCGAGAGACCCAGTACTTC.